Only a few counts were recorded for the clone carrying this T cell receptor beta chain. CDR1 is LGHNA, CDR2 YSLEER, per germline. V lost 0 bases, J lost 3 bases, and 8 bases stayed unmatched. The CDR3 loop spans 16 amino acids. The data stem from a study of beta chain features in type 1 diabetes. Looking at the study overall: Across every sample, 107,917,701 sorted cells were examined in total.

Expressed TCRB transcripts were sequenced, since all the RNA that had been isolated was reverse transcribed. Profiling relied on immunoSEQ multiplex PCR, and the TCRdb table lists in-frame clones only, not all of them. The sample consists of roughly 330,000 clones, 8% to 13% of them appearing once. V gene TRBV4-3 combines with J gene TRBJ2-7; 7 positions match TRBD2. The TCR comes from a woman aged 30 to 39 in good health. Sequencing was carried out using naive CD4+ T cells from blood. The CDR3 bases are TGCGCCAGCAGCCAAGATACGAGCGGGGCACTCTACGAGCAGTACTTC. Translating gives CASSQDTSGALYEQYF.